The 31 T cell receptor beta chains reported below all come from one sample, sequenced in a study of blood T cells in healthy people across ages. The use of a sample-barcoded 5' primer and a J-beta primer mix characterized a second PCR of roughly 6 to 12 cycles. MiXCR, applied by TCRdb to the 5' RACE reads, yields one record per CDR3 protein. The sample holds approximately 800,000 distinct CDR3 sequences, 58% seen once. Sequenced input: blood. The receptors were sampled from a man younger than 45 in good health.

This clonotype was counted between two and nine times. The rearrangement links TRBV10-3 to TRBJ2-1; D gene unclear. The CDR3 covers 13 residues. CDR1 ENHRY and CDR2 SYGVKD come from the germline V gene. V was clipped by 3 bases and J by 8 bases, with 11 bases between them. The CDR3 protein is CAISDHARYEQFF. The DNA for the CDR3 is TGTGCCATCAGTGATCACGCCCGATATGAGCAGTTCTTC.

The chain employs TRBV29-1 and TRBJ2-7; the match to TRBD2 covers 9 bases. This CDR3 spans 16 amino acids. Germline assignment: CDR1 SQVTM and CDR2 ANQGSEA. Trimming cost V 4 bases and J 7 bases; bases outside gene matches: 17. This CDR3 is CSVAGLAGIFFWEQYF. The CDR3 DNA is TGCAGCGTTGCAGGGCTAGCGGGAATATTCTTCTGGGAGCAGTACTTC.

The J gene is TRBJ1-2, the V gene TRBV5-1; unclear D gene. There are 13 residues in the CDR3. The V end was cut by 0 bases, the J end by 7 bases, with 10 bases between. CDR1 SGHRS and CDR2 YFSETQ come from the germline V gene. CDR3 coding DNA: TGCGCCAGCAGCTTGGTTGGTCGCAGTGGCTACACCTTC. It codes for CASSLVGRSGYTF.

At least ten counts were recorded for this clonotype. V gene TRBV4-2 combines with J gene TRBJ2-3, with 7 bases identical to TRBD2. The CDR3 is 14 residues long. V was clipped by 4 bases and J by 2 bases; unmatched bases: 3. Germline V gene lookup returns CDR1 LGHNA and CDR2 YNFKEQ. As DNA, the CDR3 is TGTGCCAGCAGCCGGGGGGGAAACACAGATACGCAGTATTTT. This gives the protein CASSRGGNTDTQYF.

This chain links TRBV6-2 or TRBV6-3 with TRBJ1-6; no reliable D call. This CDR3 has 14 amino acids. Germline CDR1 is MNHEY and CDR2 is SVGEGT. V gave up 10 bases and J gave up 8 bases, with 18 bases separating them. Here the CDR3 reads CATMTFLGHSPLHF. CDR3 nucleotides: TGTGCCACCATGACCTTCCTTGGACATTCACCCCTCCACTTT.

This clonotype has only a few counts. The chain uses TRBV27 and TRBJ1-2; 7 bases are shared with TRBD1. The CDR3 totals 14 residues. Germline CDR1 MNHEY, CDR2 SMNVEV (reference sequence). The junction had 7 bases not matched to a gene; V was cut back by 4 bases and J by 5 bases. The CDR3 protein is CASSYKTGPYGYTF. The DNA of the CDR3 is TGTGCCAGCAGTTATAAGACAGGGCCATATGGCTACACCTTC.

Here the CDR3 reads CSARRYTGGLLTNYGYTF. The CDR3 region has the DNA TGCAGTGCTAGACGCTACACAGGGGGCCTACTGACTAACTATGGCTACACCTTC. The chain joins TRBV20-1 to TRBJ1-2; TRBD1 matches 9 bases. Germline V gene lookup returns CDR1 DFQATT and CDR2 SNEGSKA (reference sequence). The CDR3 contains 18 residues. V lost 2 bases and J lost 0; bases outside the gene matches: 13.

CDR3 DNA: TGTGCCAGCAGCCCCCCCACACCGGCGGCCGAGCAGTTCTTC. The encoded protein is CASSPPTPAAEQFF. V gene TRBV3-1 combines with J gene TRBJ2-1; D is uncertain. Germline CDR1 LGHDT, CDR2 YNNKEL (reference sequence). V was clipped by 4 bases and J by 10 bases, with 17 bases between them. CDR3 length: 14 amino acids.

The rearrangement uses TRBV9 and TRBJ2-1; the match to TRBD2 covers 9 bases. There are 19 residues in the CDR3. CDR1 and CDR2 from the germline V gene are SGDLS and YYNGEE. The junction had 23 bases not matched to a gene; V was cut back by 0 bases and J by 13 bases. The CDR3 spells CASSVASPSREGRQETQFF. CDR3 DNA sequence: TGTGCCAGCAGCGTAGCTTCTCCCTCGCGGGAGGGGAGACAAGAGACCCAGTTCTTC.

In its sample, this clonotype was seen a few times. The genes are TRBV7-9 and TRBJ2-5, with 9 bases aligning to TRBD1. The CDR3 is made up of 16 amino acids. The junction had 10 bases not matched to a gene; V was cut back by 5 bases and J by 3 bases. CDR1 SEHNR and CDR2 FQNEAQ come from the germline V gene (reference sequence). The CDR3 is CASSPILGQGKETQYF. The CDR3 nucleotides are TGTGCCAGCAGCCCGATATTGGGACAGGGAAAAGAGACCCAGTACTTC.

The gene calls are TRBV29-1 and TRBJ1-4, with D perhaps TRBD1 (5 bases). This CDR3 spans 12 amino acids. Trimming left V 3 bases short and J 6 bases short, with 8 bases between. Germline CDR1 SQVTM, CDR2 ANQGSEA. CDR3 sequence reads: CSVDVGDEKLFF. The CDR3 nucleotides read TGCAGCGTTGATGTGGGGGATGAAAAACTGTTTTTT. Supplemented by reference TRBV29-1 and TRBJ1-4, the full variable domain reads SAVISQKPSRDICQRGTSLTIQCQVDSQVTMMFWYRQQPGQSLTLIATANQGSEATYESGFVIDKFPISRPNLTFSTLTVSNMSPEDSSIYLCSVDVGDEKLFFGSGTQLSVL.

This clonotype has just a few counts. The rearrangement links TRBV27 to TRBJ2-1; D remains ambiguous. Germline V lookup: CDR1 MNHEY, CDR2 SMNVEV (reference sequence). Trimming cost V 2 bases and J 5 bases, with 16 bases left between them. This CDR3 region has 16 residues. The CDR3: CASSLGPTAIDNEQFF. In DNA, the CDR3 is TGTGCCAGCAGTTTAGGGCCGACGGCTATCGACAATGAGCAGTTCTTC.

Only a few counts were recorded for this clonotype. This rearrangement joins TRBV6-2 or TRBV6-3 to TRBJ2-5; D perhaps matches TRBD2 (5 bases). The DNA end is a closer match to TRBJ2-7, so the J assignment may be wrong. The germline gives CDR1 MNHEY, CDR2 SVGEGT. The CDR3 has 13 residues. The CDR3 region has the DNA TGTGCCAGCAGTTACTACGGGAAGACCGAGCAGTACTTC. Translated, it gives CASSYYGKTEQYF.

The chain recombines TRBV6-1 with TRBJ2-7, with D possibly TRBD1 on 5 matching bases. The CDR3 is made up of 13 amino acids. Germline loops: CDR1 MNHNS, CDR2 SASEGT. V was pared by 3 bases and J by 3 bases, with 9 bases between. CDR3 nucleotide sequence: TGTGCCAGCAGTGACAGGCAGGGCTACGAGCAGTACTTC. Its translation is CASSDRQGYEQYF.

This clonotype was observed a handful of times. The V gene is TRBV7-3, the J gene TRBJ2-7, with 7 positions matching TRBD2. CDR1 is SGHTA and CDR2 is FQGTGA in the germline V gene. The CDR3 is made up of 15 amino acids. J lost 3 bases, V lost 0 bases, and 5 bases had no gene match. CDR3 region: CASSLTPGRGYEQYF. In nucleotides, the CDR3 is TGTGCCAGCAGCTTAACCCCGGGGAGGGGCTACGAGCAGTACTTC.

This chain joins TRBV4-2 and TRBJ2-5, with 8 positions matching TRBD2. CDR1 and CDR2 from the germline V gene are LGHNA and YNFKEQ. The CDR3 spans 17 residues. V dropped 0 bases and J dropped 4; count of bases not matched to a gene: 10. The CDR3 bases are TGTGCCAGCAGCCAAGAAGGGCTCCAGCGGGGGTTAGAGACCCAGTACTTC. This gives the protein CASSQEGLQRGLETQYF.

The chain has TRBV29-1 and TRBJ1-1; maybe TRBD1 (5 bases). V lost 3 bases, J lost 2 bases, and 13 bases lay in between. Per germline, CDR1 SQVTM and CDR2 ANQGSEA. The CDR3 is 14 residues long. This CDR3 is CSVDSGPGNTEAFF. In DNA, the CDR3 is TGCAGCGTTGATTCGGGGCCGGGTAACACTGAAGCTTTCTTT.

In this sample, this clonotype turned up a few times. The CDR3 loop is CASSLRMGIRVGETQYF. DNA of the CDR3: TGTGCCAGCAGCTTAAGAATGGGTATCCGGGTCGGAGAGACCCAGTACTTC. The gene calls are TRBV7-2 and TRBJ2-5; D uncertain. Germline CDR1 is SGHTA and CDR2 is FQGNSA. The CDR3 is made up of 17 amino acids. Trimming pared 2 bases from V and 4 bases from J, leaving 20 bases between.

The rearrangement uses TRBV7-9 and TRBJ2-5; D unresolved. V was clipped by 2 bases and J by 2 bases, with 15 bases between them. This CDR3 has 16 residues. Germline V gene lookup returns CDR1 SEHNR and CDR2 FQNEAQ (reference sequence). The DNA for the CDR3 is TGTGCCAGCAGCTTAAATGGTGGGCCGTTGCAAGAGACCCAGTACTTC. Encoded protein: CASSLNGGPLQETQYF. Based on the CDR3 plus reference TRBV7-9 and TRBJ2-5, the full variable domain is DTGVSQNPRHKITKRGQNVTFRCDPISEHNRLYWYRQTLGQGPEFLTYFQNEAQLEKSRLLSDRFSAERPKGSFSTLEIQRTEQGDSAMYLCASSLNGGPLQETQYFGPGTRLLVL.

The CDR3 loop is CSARGGRSIAEAFF. The CDR3, as DNA: TGCAGTGCTAGAGGGGGCAGATCCATCGCTGAAGCTTTCTTT. J is TRBJ1-1 and V is TRBV20-1, with D possibly TRBD1 on 5 matching bases. This CDR3 spans 14 amino acids. Germline assignment: CDR1 DFQATT and CDR2 SNEGSKA (reference sequence). The V gene lost 1 base and the J gene lost 6 bases, with 15 bases spanning the gap.

The V call is TRBV11-2, the J call TRBJ2-7; 8 nucleotides match TRBD2. The CDR3 has 14 amino acids. V shed 7 bases, J shed 6 bases, and the junction held 11 bases outside the gene matches. Germline V gives CDR1 SGHAT, CDR2 FQNNGV. The CDR3 protein is CASTPAGGRSEQYF. The CDR3 nucleotides read TGTGCCAGCACCCCGGCGGGGGGCCGAAGCGAGCAGTACTTC.

This clonotype was found once. The V and J genes are TRBV15 and TRBJ2-7; D might be TRBD1 (5 bases). Between the trimmed V and J ends, which lost 1 base and 7 bases, there was a span of 14 bases. The length of the CDR3 is 14 residues. Germline lookup yields CDR1 LNHNV and CDR2 YYDKDF (reference sequence). CDR3 amino acids: CATSRGNQGREQYF. The CDR3 coding sequence is TGTGCCACCAGCAGAGGCAATCAGGGAAGGGAGCAGTACTTC.

The V gene is TRBV18, the J gene TRBJ1-1, with 7 nucleotides matching TRBD1. The CDR3 consists of 17 residues. Germline CDR1 and CDR2: KGHSH and LQKENI. The ends lost 6 bases at V and 0 bases at J; junction bases unmatched: 13. The CDR3 nucleotides are TGTGCCAGCTCGCCCCGGAGATCGACAGGGCTGAACACTGAAGCTTTCTTT. It is translated as CASSPRRSTGLNTEAFF. Using reference TRBV18 and TRBJ1-1 for the parts outside the CDR3, the full variable domain is NAGVMQNPRHLVRRRGQEARLRCSPMKGHSHVYWYRQLPEEGLKFMVYLQKENIIDESGMPKERFSAEFPKEGPSILRIQQVVRGDSAAYFCASSPRRSTGLNTEAFFGQGTRLTVV.

V gene TRBV4-1 combines with J gene TRBJ2-7; D gene ambiguous. The DNA end is a closer match to TRBJ2-5, so the J assignment may be wrong. This CDR3 comprises 13 residues. The germline gives CDR1 MGHRA, CDR2 YSYEKL. The CDR3 region is CASSHLGPETQYF. The CDR3 coding sequence is TGCGCCAGCAGCCACCTCGGACCGGAGACCCAGTACTTC.

This clonotype was found a few times. The chain couples TRBV3-1 to TRBJ1-1; no firm D call. From germline, CDR1 is LGHDT and CDR2 YNNKEL (reference sequence). The CDR3 length is 16 residues. V was pared by 4 bases and J by 6 bases, with 21 bases between. For the CDR3, the DNA is TGTGCCAGCAGCCGACACAGATCCGGGGTGAGTGCTGAAGCTTTCTTT. Its translation: CASSRHRSGVSAEAFF.

This clonotype was detected many times. V is TRBV29-1 and J is TRBJ2-1, with a possible D match to TRBD2 (5 bases). Trimming pared 3 bases from V and 9 bases from J, leaving 21 bases between. The germline V gene has CDR1 SQVTM and CDR2 ANQGSEA. There are 15 residues in the CDR3. CDR3 nucleotides: TGCAGCGTTGATCGGGCCGCAGGAACTGGAGGTGAGCAGTTCTTC. Protein product: CSVDRAAGTGGEQFF.

J is TRBJ2-5 and V is TRBV28, with 8 bases that match TRBD2. Germline CDR1 is MDHEN and CDR2 is SYDVKM. This CDR3 has 17 amino acids. The V gene end was trimmed by 5 bases and the J gene end by 1 base; junction bases not matched to a gene: 12. The CDR3 sequence is CASSHPTSGRSQETQYF. CDR3 nucleotide sequence: TGTGCCAGCAGTCACCCTACTAGCGGCAGATCCCAAGAGACCCAGTACTTC.

The chain combines TRBV7-9 with TRBJ2-1; no clear D. This CDR3 region has 12 residues. V was cut by 5 bases and J by 8 bases, with 10 bases left in between. Germline-derived CDR1 and CDR2 are SEHNR and FQNEAQ (reference sequence). CDR3 region: CASSPSSDEQFF. Written as DNA, the CDR3 is TGTGCCAGCAGCCCCTCGTCAGATGAGCAGTTCTTC.

The genes are TRBV4-3 and TRBJ1-1; 7 bases fit TRBD1. CDR1 and CDR2 (germline): LGHNA, YSLEER. J gave up 1 base and V 4 bases, and 3 bases lay outside the gene matches. This CDR3 region has 14 residues. The CDR3 DNA follows: TGCGCCAGCAGCCCGGACAGGTGGAACACTGAAGCTTTCTTT. Translated, it gives CASSPDRWNTEAFF.

This clonotype was picked up a small number of times. The rearrangement uses TRBV27 and TRBJ2-3; no firm D call. This CDR3 spans 11 amino acids. V was pared by 3 bases and J by 10 bases, with 8 bases between. Germline V lookup: CDR1 MNHEY, CDR2 SMNVEV (reference sequence). The CDR3 here is CASSFGYAQYF. The CDR3 coding sequence is TGTGCCAGCAGTTTTGGTTACGCGCAGTATTTT.

This chain uses TRBV29-1 with TRBJ2-7; 12 nucleotides line up with TRBD2. V dropped 6 bases and J dropped 10; count of bases not matched to a gene: 16. This CDR3 is built from 15 residues. Germline values: CDR1 SQVTM, CDR2 ANQGSEA. The CDR3 is CSVRPSGGAEEAQYF. The CDR3 DNA follows: TGCAGCGTCAGGCCTAGCGGGGGGGCCGAAGAGGCCCAGTACTTC.